This paragraph reports one T cell receptor beta chain. Its antigen is currently unknown. The germline V gene encodes CDR1 LNHNV and CDR2 YYDKDF (reference sequence). Trimming took 0 bases from V and 4 from J; bases not matched to a gene: 5. This CDR3 is built from 16 residues. The sample is drawn from a study of cytomegalovirus exposure and HLA in healthy donors. Study-wide results and caveats: Generally TCR sequences proved uncommon, though certain public TCRs appeared in numerous donors.

The PCR had 60 Vbeta and 13 Jbeta primers. Produced via immunoSEQ multiplex PCR; TCRdb's table is partial and in-frame only. The table lists approximately 170,000 clones, around 78% of them singletons. The chain combines TRBV15 with TRBJ1-3, with 8 bases lining up with TRBD1. The receptor comes from a woman aged 25 to 39 in good health and CMV-seropositive. The sample was PBMCs. The CDR3 nucleotides are TGTGCCACCAGCAGAGATTGGCAGGGGGCGGGAAACACCATATATTTT. Translating it yields CATSRDWQGAGNTIYF.